This is a list of T cell receptor beta chains from one sample in a study of T-cell reconstitution after alpha-beta-depleted transplantation in children. TCRdb reprocessed the PCR reads via MiXCR and lists one record per CDR3 protein. There are some 440,000 distinct CDR3 sequences in the sample; 16% occur only once, and under 30% lies in the top ten. Sequencing was performed on PBMCs, mostly from graft donor cells, taken 360 days after TCRalphabeta/CD19-depleted stem cell transplant. The receptors originated from a boy less than two years old who had a stem cell transplant for Wiskott-Aldrich syndrome, so the T cells may come from the graft donor. Both conserved end residues are part of each CDR3. The D gene is left open where the match is weak. Where a row states a size, it is once, few, many or the class of an expanded clone; other rows omit it.

>many|.|TRBV7-9|TRBJ2-6
TGTGCCAGCAGCTTAAAAGGGGCTGGGGCCAACGTCCTGACTTTC
CASSLKGAGANVLTF
>.|.|TRBV10-2|TRBJ2-7
TGCGCCAGCAGTGAGTCGAACGGGAGTCAGCAGTACTTC
CASSESNGSQQYF
>.|.|TRBV18|TRBJ1-6
TGTGCCAGCTCACCACCGCAGGGGAGGGCTTCACCCCTCCACTTT
CASSPPQGRASPLHF
>once|TRBD1|TRBV10-3|TRBJ1-3
TGTGCCATCAGCTCGCCAGGGGGGACTGGAAACACCATATATTTT
CAISSPGGTGNTIYF
>.|.|TRBV9|TRBJ2-7
TGTGCCAGCAGTACCGGGGACCGTCGGGCTGGCGAGCAGTACTTC
CASSTGDRRAGEQYF
>many|.|TRBV5-1|TRBJ2-3
TGCGCCAGCAGCTTAACAGGACCTCGCACAGATACGCAGTATTTT
CASSLTGPRTDTQYF
>few|TRBD2|TRBV6-1|TRBJ2-2
TGTGCCAGCAGCCGCAGCGGGGGGACCGGGGAGCTGTTTTTT
CASSRSGGTGELFF
>few|TRBD1|TRBV28|TRBJ2-5
TGTGCCAGCACCGAGTCAGGGACAGGGTATGGCGAGACCCAGTACTTC
CASTESGTGYGETQYF
>.|.|TRBV4-1|TRBJ2-7
TGCGCCAGCAGCCAAACAGTATACTACGAGCAGTACTTC
CASSQTVYYEQYF
>few|TRBD2|TRBV5-1|TRBJ2-1
TGCGCCAGCAGCCTAGTTAGTCCTAGACTAGCGGGAGGACCATCCTACAATGAGCAGTTCTTC
CASSLVSPRLAGGPSYNEQFF
>few|.|TRBV5-1|TRBJ2-4
TGCGCCAGCAGCTTGGAAGGAGACATTCAGTACTTC
CASSLEGDIQYF
>.|TRBD2|TRBV6-1|TRBJ2-1
TGTGCCAGCTATGGTAGCGGGGCTCCAAGCTCCTACAATGAGCAGTTCTTC
CASYGSGAPSSYNEQFF
>.|TRBD1|TRBV13|TRBJ2-7
TGTGCCAGCAGCTTAGCCCATTCCGGGACAGCTAACGAGCAGTACTTC
CASSLAHSGTANEQYF
>.|.|TRBV6-2/TRBV6-3|TRBJ2-1
TGTGCCACCCAAGGACGCTCCTACAATGAGCAGTTCTTC
CATQGRSYNEQFF
>.|.|TRBV6-1|TRBJ2-1
TGTGCCAGCAGTGCCTCTTGGCGGGGCCTTGCAAATGAGCAGTTCTTC
CASSASWRGLANEQFF
>many|.|TRBV7-2|TRBJ2-2
TGTGCCAGCAGCTATCGGGAGCCCGGGGAGCTGTTTTTT
CASSYREPGELFF
>few|.|TRBV20-1|TRBJ2-3
TGCAGTGCTAGACCCAGGTTATTTAGTTCCACAGATACGCAGTATTTT
CSARPRLFSSTDTQYF
>many|TRBD2|TRBV5-6|TRBJ2-1
TGTGCCAGCAGGGGACTAGCGGGAACCTACAATGAGCAGTTCTTC
CASRGLAGTYNEQFF